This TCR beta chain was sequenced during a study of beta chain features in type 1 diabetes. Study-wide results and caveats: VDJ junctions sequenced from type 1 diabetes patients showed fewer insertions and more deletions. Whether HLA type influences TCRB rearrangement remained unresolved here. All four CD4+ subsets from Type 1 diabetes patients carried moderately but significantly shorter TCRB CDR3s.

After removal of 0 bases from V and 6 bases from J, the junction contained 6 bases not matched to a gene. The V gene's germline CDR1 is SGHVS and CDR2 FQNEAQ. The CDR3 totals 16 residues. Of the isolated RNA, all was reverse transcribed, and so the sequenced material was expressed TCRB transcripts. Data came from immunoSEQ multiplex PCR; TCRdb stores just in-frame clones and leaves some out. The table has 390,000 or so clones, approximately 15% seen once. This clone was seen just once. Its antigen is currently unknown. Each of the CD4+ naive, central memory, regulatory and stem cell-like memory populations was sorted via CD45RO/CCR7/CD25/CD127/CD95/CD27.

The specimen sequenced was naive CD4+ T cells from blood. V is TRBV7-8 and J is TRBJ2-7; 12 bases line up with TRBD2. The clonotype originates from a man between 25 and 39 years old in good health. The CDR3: CASSLASTSGGGEQYV. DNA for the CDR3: TGTGCCAGCAGCTTAGCCTCGACTAGCGGGGGTGGCGAGCAGTACGTC.